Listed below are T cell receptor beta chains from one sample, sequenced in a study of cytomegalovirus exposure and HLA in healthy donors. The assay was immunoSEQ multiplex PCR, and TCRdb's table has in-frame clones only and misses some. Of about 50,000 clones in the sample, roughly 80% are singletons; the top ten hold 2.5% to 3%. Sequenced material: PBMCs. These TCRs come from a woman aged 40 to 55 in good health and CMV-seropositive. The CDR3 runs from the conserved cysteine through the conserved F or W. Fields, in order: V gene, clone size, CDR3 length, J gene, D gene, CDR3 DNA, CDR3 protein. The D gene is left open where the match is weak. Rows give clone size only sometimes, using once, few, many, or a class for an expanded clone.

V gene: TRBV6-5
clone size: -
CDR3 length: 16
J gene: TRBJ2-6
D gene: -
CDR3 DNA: TGTGCCAGCAGTTACTCCCAGGGCACTGGGGCCAACGTCCTGACTTTC
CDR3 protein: CASSYSQGTGANVLTF

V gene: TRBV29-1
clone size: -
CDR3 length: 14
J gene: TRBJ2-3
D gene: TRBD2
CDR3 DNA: TGCAGCGTTAGACTAGCGGGGGGCCCAGATACGCAGTATTTT
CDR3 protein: CSVRLAGGPDTQYF

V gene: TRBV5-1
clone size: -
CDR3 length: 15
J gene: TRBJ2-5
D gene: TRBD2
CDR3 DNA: TGCGCCAGCAGCCGGGGGGGCCCCAAAGAAGAGACCCAGTACTTC
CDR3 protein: CASSRGGPKEETQYF

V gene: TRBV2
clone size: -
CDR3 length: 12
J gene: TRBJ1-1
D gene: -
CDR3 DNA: TGTGCCAGCGGGGCCAGGGGCACTGAAGCTTTCTTT
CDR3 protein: CASGARGTEAFF

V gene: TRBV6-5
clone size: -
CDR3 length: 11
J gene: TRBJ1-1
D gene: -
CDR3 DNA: TGTGCCAGCAGACAGGGAACTGAAGCTTTCTTT
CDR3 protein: CASRQGTEAFF

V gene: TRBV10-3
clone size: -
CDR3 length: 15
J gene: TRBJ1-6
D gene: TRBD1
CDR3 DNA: TGTGCCATCAGGACAGGGGGCTCAAGTAATTCACCCCTCCACTTT
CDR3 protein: CAIRTGGSSNSPLHF

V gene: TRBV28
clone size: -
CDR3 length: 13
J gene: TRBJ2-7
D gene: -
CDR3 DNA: TGTGCCAGCAGTGGTGGGAGCAGCGACGAGCAGTACTTC
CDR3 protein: CASSGGSSDEQYF

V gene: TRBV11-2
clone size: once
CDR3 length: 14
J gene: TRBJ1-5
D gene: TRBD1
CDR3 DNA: TGTGCCAGCAGCCAGGGACAGGGTTTGAATCCCCAGCATTTT
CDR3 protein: CASSQGQGLNPQHF

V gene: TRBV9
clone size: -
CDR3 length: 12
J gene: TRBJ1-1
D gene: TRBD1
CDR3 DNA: TGTGCCAGCAGAGGGACAGGAACTGAAGCTTTCTTT
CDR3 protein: CASRGTGTEAFF

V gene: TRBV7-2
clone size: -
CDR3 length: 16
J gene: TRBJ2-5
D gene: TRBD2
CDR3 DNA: TGTGCCAGCAGCTTAGGTCAGGCGGGGGGGAGAGAGACCCAGTACTTC
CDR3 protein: CASSLGQAGGRETQYF

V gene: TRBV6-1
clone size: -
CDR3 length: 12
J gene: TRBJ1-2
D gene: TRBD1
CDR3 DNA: TGTGCCAGCAGTGAAATAAGGGGGCGGTCAGCCTTC
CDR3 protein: CASSEIRGRSAF

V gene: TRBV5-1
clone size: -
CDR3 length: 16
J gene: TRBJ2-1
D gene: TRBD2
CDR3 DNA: TGCGCCAGCAATAGAGTTAGCGGGGGGGCCGGTGATGAGCAGTTCTTC
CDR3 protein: CASNRVSGGAGDEQFF

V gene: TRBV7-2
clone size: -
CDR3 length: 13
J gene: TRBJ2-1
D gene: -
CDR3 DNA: TGTGCCAGCAGCTCCTATTCCTACAATGAGCAGTTCTTC
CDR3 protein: CASSSYSYNEQFF

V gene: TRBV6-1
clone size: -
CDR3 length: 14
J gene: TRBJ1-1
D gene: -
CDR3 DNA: TGTGCCAGCAGTGAAGACATGGAGGACACTGAAGCTTTCTTT
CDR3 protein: CASSEDMEDTEAFF

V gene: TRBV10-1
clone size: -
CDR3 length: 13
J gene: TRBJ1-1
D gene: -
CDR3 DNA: TGCGCCAGCAGTAGCAGGGGTCCCACTGAAGCTTTCTTT
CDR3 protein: CASSSRGPTEAFF

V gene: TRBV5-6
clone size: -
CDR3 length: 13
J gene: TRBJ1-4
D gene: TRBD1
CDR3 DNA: TGTGCCAGCAGCTCCCGGGACAGAGAAAAACTGTTTTTT
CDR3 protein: CASSSRDREKLFF

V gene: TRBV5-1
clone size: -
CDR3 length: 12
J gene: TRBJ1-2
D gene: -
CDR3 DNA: TGCGCCAGCAGCGTAAACAGGGCTGGCTACACCTTC
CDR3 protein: CASSVNRAGYTF

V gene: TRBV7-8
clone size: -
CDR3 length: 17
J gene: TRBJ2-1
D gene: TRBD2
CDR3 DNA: TGTGCCAGCAGCTTTCGGACTAGCGGGGGCGCCTACAATGAGCAGTTCTTC
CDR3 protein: CASSFRTSGGAYNEQFF

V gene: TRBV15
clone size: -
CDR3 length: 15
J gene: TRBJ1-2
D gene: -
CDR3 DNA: TGTGCCACCAGCAGGGAGAGCCGCCTTAACTATGGCTACACCTTC
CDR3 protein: CATSRESRLNYGYTF

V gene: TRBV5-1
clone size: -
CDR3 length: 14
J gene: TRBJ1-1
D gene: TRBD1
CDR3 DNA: TGCGCCAGCAGCCGGATTCAGGGGGACACTGAAGCTTTCTTT
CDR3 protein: CASSRIQGDTEAFF

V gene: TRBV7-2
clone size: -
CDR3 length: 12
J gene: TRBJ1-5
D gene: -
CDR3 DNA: TGTGCCAGCAGCCCAGGGAATCAGCCCCAGCATTTT
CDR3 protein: CASSPGNQPQHF

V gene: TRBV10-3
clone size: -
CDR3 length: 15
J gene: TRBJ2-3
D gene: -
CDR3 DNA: TGTGCCGCCCAACCTAAAGCAGGGGGGTCAGATACGCAGTATTTT
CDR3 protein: CAAQPKAGGSDTQYF

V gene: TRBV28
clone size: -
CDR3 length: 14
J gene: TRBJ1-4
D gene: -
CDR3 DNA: TGTGCCAGCAGTTTCGGGACACGTGGGGAAAAACTGTTTTTT
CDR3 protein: CASSFGTRGEKLFF

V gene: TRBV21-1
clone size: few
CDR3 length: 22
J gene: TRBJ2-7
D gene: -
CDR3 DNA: TGTGCCAGCAGCAAATCTTATGTTGGCCCCGAGACAGGGCCCTCGGGGCGCTACGAGCAGTACTTC
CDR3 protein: CASSKSYVGPETGPSGRYEQYF

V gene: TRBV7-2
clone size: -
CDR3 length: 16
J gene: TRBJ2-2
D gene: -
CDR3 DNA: TGTGCCAGCAGCCGCCCACCGGGACAAGACACCGGGGAGCTGTTTTTT
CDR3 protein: CASSRPPGQDTGELFF

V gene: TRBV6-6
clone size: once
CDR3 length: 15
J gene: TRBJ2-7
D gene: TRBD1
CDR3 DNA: TGTGCCAGCAGGAAAGGGACAGGGTCCCTGTACGAGCAGTACTTC
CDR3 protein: CASRKGTGSLYEQYF

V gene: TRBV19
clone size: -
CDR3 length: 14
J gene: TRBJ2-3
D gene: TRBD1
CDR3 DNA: TGTGCCAGTAGATACAGGGGAATCCCAGATACGCAGTATTTT
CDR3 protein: CASRYRGIPDTQYF

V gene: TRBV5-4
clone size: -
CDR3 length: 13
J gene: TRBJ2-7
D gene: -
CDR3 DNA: TGTGCCAGCAGCTTGGCAGGGTCGTACGAGCAGTACTTC
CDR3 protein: CASSLAGSYEQYF

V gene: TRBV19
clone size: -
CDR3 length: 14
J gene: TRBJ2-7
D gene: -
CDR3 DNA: TGTGCCAGTAGTAGTCTGAGGGGAGGTTACGAGCAGTACTTC
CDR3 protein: CASSSLRGGYEQYF

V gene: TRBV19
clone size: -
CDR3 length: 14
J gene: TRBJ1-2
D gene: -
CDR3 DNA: TGTGCCAGTAGTATATCTGACACACATTATGGCTACACCTTC
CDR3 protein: CASSISDTHYGYTF

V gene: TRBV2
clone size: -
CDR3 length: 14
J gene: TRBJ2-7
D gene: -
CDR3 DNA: TGTGCCAGCAGTGAATTATCAGGGCCCGCGCCCCCGTGGTTC
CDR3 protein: CASSELSGPAPPWF

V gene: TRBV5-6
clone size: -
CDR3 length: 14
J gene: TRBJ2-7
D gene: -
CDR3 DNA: TGTGCCAGCAGCTTGGCCAGTCCTGTCCACGAGCAGTACTTC
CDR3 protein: CASSLASPVHEQYF

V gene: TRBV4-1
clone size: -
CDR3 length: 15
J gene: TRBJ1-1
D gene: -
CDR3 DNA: TGCGCCAGCAGCCAAGATCAGGGGACAAGCTTCTCAACTTTCTTT
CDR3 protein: CASSQDQGTSFSTFF

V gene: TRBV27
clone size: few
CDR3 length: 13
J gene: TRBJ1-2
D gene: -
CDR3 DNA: TGTGCCAGCAGCTTAACAGGGTTCTATGGCTACACCTTC
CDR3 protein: CASSLTGFYGYTF

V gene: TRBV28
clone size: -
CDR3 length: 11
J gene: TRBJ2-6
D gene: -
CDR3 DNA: TGTGCCAGCAGCCCTATGAACGTCCTGACTTTC
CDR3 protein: CASSPMNVLTF

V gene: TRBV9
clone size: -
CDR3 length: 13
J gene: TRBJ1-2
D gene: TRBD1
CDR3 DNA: TGTGCCAGCAGCGTGACAGGGAACTATGGCTACACCTTC
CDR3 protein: CASSVTGNYGYTF

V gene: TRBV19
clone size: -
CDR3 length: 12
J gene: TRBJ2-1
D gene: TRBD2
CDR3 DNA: TGTGCCAGTAGTAGGACTAGAGATGAGCAGTTCTTC
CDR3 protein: CASSRTRDEQFF

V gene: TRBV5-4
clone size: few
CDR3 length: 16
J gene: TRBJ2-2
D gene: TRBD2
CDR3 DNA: TGTGCCAGCAGCTTGGGTAGCGGGGTAGGCACCGGGGAGCTGTTTTTT
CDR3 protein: CASSLGSGVGTGELFF

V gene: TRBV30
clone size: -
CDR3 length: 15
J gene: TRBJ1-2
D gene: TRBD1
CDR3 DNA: TGTGCCTGGAGTCAGGACAGGGGATGGCTCTATGGCTACACCTTC
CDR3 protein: CAWSQDRGWLYGYTF

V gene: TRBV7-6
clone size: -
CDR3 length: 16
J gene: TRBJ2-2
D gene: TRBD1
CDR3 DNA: TGTGCCAGCAGCGGACCGGGACAGAGCCCCACCGGGGAGCTGTTTTTT
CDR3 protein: CASSGPGQSPTGELFF

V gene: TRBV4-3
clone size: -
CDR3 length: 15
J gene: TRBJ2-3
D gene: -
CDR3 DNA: TGCGCCAGCAGCCAAGAGGGGGGGCTGGGAGATACGCAGTATTTT
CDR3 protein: CASSQEGGLGDTQYF

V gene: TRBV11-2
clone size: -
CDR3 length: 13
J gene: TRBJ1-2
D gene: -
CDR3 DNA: TGTGCCAGCAGCTCTCTAAATAACTATGGCTACACCTTC
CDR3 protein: CASSSLNNYGYTF

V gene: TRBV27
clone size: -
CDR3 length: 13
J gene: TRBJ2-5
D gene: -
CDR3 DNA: TGTGCCAGCAGTTCCGGACCATGGGAGGACCAGTACTTC
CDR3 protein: CASSSGPWEDQYF

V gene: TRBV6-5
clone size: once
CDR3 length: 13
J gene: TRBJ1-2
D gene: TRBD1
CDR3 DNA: TGTGCCAGCAGACCGGGACAGTCCTATGGCTACACCTTC
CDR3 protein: CASRPGQSYGYTF